The clone carrying this T cell receptor beta chain was seen a handful of times. No antigen is known for it. These data are taken from a study of blood T cells in healthy people across ages. Whole-study results and caveats: Whereas aged donors had fewer naive CD4+ cells, long-lived donors had more of them and higher diversity. Changes in expanded clonotypes were possibly confounded, as the CMV status of donors was unknown. Estimated diversity that came from one million T cells was considered an underestimate.

The CDR3 extends over 11 amino acids. Germline V gives CDR1 SNHLY, CDR2 FYNNEI. V lost 3 bases and J lost 14, with 12 bases in between. A sample-barcoded 5' primer and a J-beta primer mix were used in a second PCR of roughly 6 to 11 cycles. Tagging of each cDNA molecule was performed by a template-switch adaptor with 12 random nucleotides. TCRdb called the 5' RACE reads again in MiXCR, with one record for every CDR3 protein. The sample has 1.5 million or so distinct CDR3 sequences, 40% to 50% seen once; the top ten hold roughly 8.2%. The material sequenced was blood. The source of this sequence is a woman in her late teens or twenties in good health. J is TRBJ2-3 and V is TRBV2; D perhaps matches TRBD2 (5 bases). CDR3 amino acids: CASSEGDYSYF. DNA of the CDR3: TGTGCCAGCAGTGAGGGCGACTACTCGTATTTT.